These T cell receptor beta chains were read from a single sample in a study of read filtering for tumor transcriptome and immune sequencing. TCRdb fed the reads into MiXCR, producing one record per CDR3 protein. Among approximately 62,000 distinct CDR3 sequences listed, less than 20% were seen once. The sequencing sample was made of a population of CD138-negative cells sorted from bone marrow. The receptor set was obtained from a donor aged 40 or older with multiple myeloma. Each CDR3 is given with its conserved first and last residue.

length | J | V | CDR3
16 | TRBJ2-7 | TRBV18 | CASSLWDAGLADEQYF
15 | TRBJ1-5 | TRBV28 | CASSPGQISNQPQHF
11 | TRBJ2-1 | TRBV30 | CAWSVEREQFF
15 | TRBJ2-5 | TRBV7-9 | CASSPRRGHQETQYF
15 | TRBJ2-2 | TRBV2 | CASSEGRGRTGELFF
14 | TRBJ1-5 | TRBV9 | CASSQTGVNQPQHF
16 | TRBJ2-1 | TRBV18 | CASSPLAESSYNEQSF
14 | TRBJ2-5 | TRBV12-3/TRBV12-4 | CASSLYRGQETQYF
13 | TRBJ1-1 | TRBV10-3 | CAISGQGQTEAFF
15 | TRBJ2-7 | TRBV20-1 | CSAENPSGFFYEQYF
12 | TRBJ2-7 | TRBV6-6 | CASGGGGYEQYF
15 | TRBJ1-1 | TRBV19 | CASSIGGEVNTEAFF
19 | TRBJ2-1 | TRBV20-1 | CSARVLRQTSGGPTGGQFF
14 | TRBJ1-1 | TRBV30 | CAWSVRAPNTEAFF
15 | TRBJ2-5 | TRBV2 | CASSDRGQQQETQYF
14 | TRBJ1-1 | TRBV28 | CASRSPGDHTEAFF
16 | TRBJ2-5 | TRBV20-1 | CSARGGAGTRQETQYF
13 | TRBJ2-1 | TRBV24-1 | CATSDLWGGEQFF
12 | TRBJ1-1 | TRBV29-1 | CSASMSGGKAFF
14 | TRBJ2-7 | TRBV6-5 | CASRVGTGGYEQYF
15 | TRBJ2-3 | TRBV30 | CAWSILRTSTDTQYF
12 | TRBJ1-1 | TRBV20-1 | CSARGRAAEAFF
12 | TRBJ1-4 | TRBV28 | CASSLWDEKLFF
14 | TRBJ2-7 | TRBV5-1 | CASSAPGQGFEQYF